Listed here are 25 T cell receptor beta chains from one sample, sequenced in a study of cytomegalovirus exposure and HLA in healthy donors. PCR was performed using 60 Vbeta and 13 Jbeta primers. TCRdb's copy holds only in-frame clones and misses some; the assay was immunoSEQ multiplex PCR. The data show about 77,000 clones, approximately 78% seen once. The sample taken for sequencing was PBMCs. These receptors were taken from a middle-aged man in good health and CMV-seronegative.

The CDR3, as DNA: TGTGCCAGCAGCCTGGACAGGGAGACTTTCTTT. It yields the protein CASSLDRETFF. This chain connects TRBV2 to TRBJ1-1; 8 bases line up with TRBD1. Trimming at V came to 6 bases and at J to 12 bases, leaving 6 bases not matched to a gene. The CDR3 runs to 11 residues. Germline-derived CDR1 and CDR2 are SNHLY and FYNNEI.

The J gene is TRBJ1-1, the V gene TRBV7-2; 9 bases are shared with TRBD1. Germline CDR1 and CDR2: SGHTA and FQGNSA. V lost 0 bases, J lost 7 bases, and 6 bases stayed unmatched. This CDR3 comprises 15 residues. In DNA, the CDR3 is TGTGCCAGCAGCTTAGCGCTGACAGGGGGAAGTGAAGCTTTCTTT. It codes for CASSLALTGGSEAFF. The variable domain in full, with the rest retrieved from reference TRBV7-2 and TRBJ1-1, is GAGVSQSPSNKVTEKGKDVELRCDPISGHTALYWYRQSLGQGLEFLIYFQGNSAPDKSGLPSDRFSAERTGGSVSTLTIQRTQQEDSAVYLCASSLALTGGSEAFFGQGTRLTVV.

The chain employs TRBV11-2 and TRBJ2-7; 10 bases match TRBD2. The CDR3 consists of 16 residues. Germline V CDR1 and CDR2: SGHAT, FQNNGV. The trim removed 5 bases at V and 1 base at J, leaving 8 bases unmatched. The CDR3 DNA sequence: TGTGCCAGCAGCGCAATTAGCGGGAGGTTATCCTACGAGCAGTACTTC. Its translation is CASSAISGRLSYEQYF.

The CDR3 sequence: CASSQTSGHGTQYF. CDR3 nucleotide sequence: TGTGCCAGCAGTCAGACTAGCGGGCATGGGACCCAGTACTTC. This chain links TRBV27 with TRBJ2-5, with 10 bases that match TRBD2. The CDR3 sequence is 14 residues long. Germline CDR1 is MNHEY and CDR2 is SMNVEV (reference sequence). V was clipped by 5 bases and J by 7 bases; unmatched bases: 7.

The chain recombines TRBV19 with TRBJ2-1; TRBD2 matches 9 bases. Germline V CDR1 and CDR2: LNHDA, SQIVND (reference sequence). The CDR3 runs to 15 residues. J lost 4 bases, V lost 1 base, and 2 bases had no gene match. CDR3 amino acids: CASSIVLAGYNEQFF. The CDR3 nucleotides read TGTGCCAGTAGTATAGTGCTAGCGGGGTACAATGAGCAGTTCTTC. The whole variable domain, remainder taken from reference TRBV19 and TRBJ2-1, is DGGITQSPKYLFRKEGQNVTLSCEQNLNHDAMYWYRQDPGQGLRLIYYSQIVNDFQKGDIAEGYSVSREKKESFPLTVTSAQKNPTAFYLCASSIVLAGYNEQFFGPGTRLTVL.

This clone was counted between two and nine times. DNA for the CDR3: TGTGCCAGCAGCTTGGTGGCGGGCACCGGGGAGCTGTTTTTT. It encodes CASSLVAGTGELFF. V and J are TRBV5-5 and TRBJ2-2; D is perhaps TRBD2 (5 bases). Germline CDR1 SGHKS, CDR2 YYEKEE (reference sequence). Trimming removed 0 bases at V and 4 bases at J, with 7 bases between. This CDR3 is 14 amino acids long.

This clone was seen more than once but under ten times. V is TRBV5-4 and J is TRBJ1-1, with D perhaps matching TRBD1 (6 bases). V shed 4 bases and J shed 4 bases, with 17 bases lying between them. From germline, CDR1 is SGHNT and CDR2 YYREEE (reference sequence). The CDR3 has 15 residues. DNA for the CDR3: TGTGCCAGCAGCCCACCAATACAGGGTGGCACTGAAGCTTTCTTT. Translating it yields CASSPPIQGGTEAFF.

The chain carries TRBV27 and TRBJ1-5; 8 bases line up with TRBD1. CDR3 length: 16 amino acids. The V gene's germline CDR1 is MNHEY and CDR2 SMNVEV (reference sequence). Trimming took 6 bases from V and 5 from J; bases not matched to a gene: 12. The CDR3 here is CASRTQGQGWDQPQHF. The CDR3 DNA reads TGTGCCAGCAGGACCCAAGGACAGGGATGGGATCAGCCCCAGCATTTT.

DNA for the CDR3: TGCGCCAGCAGCTTGAAGGGGCCGAACACTGAAGCTTTCTTT. It is translated as CASSLKGPNTEAFF. J is TRBJ1-1 and V is TRBV5-1, with D perhaps TRBD1 (5 bases). Trimming removed 1 base at V and 1 base at J, with 8 bases between. This CDR3 contains 14 residues. In germline, CDR1 is SGHRS, CDR2 YFSETQ.

This rearrangement joins TRBV27 to TRBJ2-7; perhaps TRBD2 as D (6 bases). Germline values: CDR1 MNHEY, CDR2 SMNVEV (reference sequence). Deletions cut 2 bases from V and 2 bases from J, with 10 bases between. This CDR3 comprises 14 residues. CDR3 sequence (DNA): TGTGCCAGCAGTTTAAGGAGGGATCCCTACGAGCAGTACTTC. It codes for CASSLRRDPYEQYF.

V and J are TRBV29-1 and TRBJ2-3, with D hard to call. Germline V lookup: CDR1 SQVTM, CDR2 ANQGSEA. Trimming shortened V by 0 bases and J by 0 bases, and 7 bases separated the two germline ends. CDR3 size: 14 residues. The chain's CDR3 is CSVEELTSTDTQYF. In nucleotides, the CDR3 is TGCAGCGTTGAAGAGCTGACTAGCACAGATACGCAGTATTTT.

The chain links TRBV28 to TRBJ1-1; tentative D call: TRBD1 (6 bases). Germline V gives CDR1 MDHEN, CDR2 SYDVKM. Between the trimmed V and J ends, which lost 5 bases and 3 bases, there was a span of 13 bases. The CDR3 extends over 14 amino acids. This CDR3 reads CASSATGSYTEAFF. The CDR3 DNA sequence: TGTGCCAGCAGTGCGACAGGTTCTTACACTGAAGCTTTCTTT. Variable domain in full (rest from reference TRBV28 and TRBJ1-1): DVKVTQSSRYLVKRTGEKVFLECVQDMDHENMFWYRQDPGLGLRLIYFSYDVKMKEKGDIPEGYSVSREKKERFSLILESASTNQTSMYLCASSATGSYTEAFFGQGTRLTVV.

The CDR3 coding sequence is TGTGCCAGCAGTGGCGAGGCCGGCCCGAACGAGCAGTACTTC. Translation gives CASSGEAGPNEQYF. This rearrangement joins TRBV2 to TRBJ2-7; D is uncertain. The CDR3 covers 14 residues. V shed 4 bases and J shed 5 bases, with 15 bases lying between them. In germline, CDR1 is SNHLY, CDR2 FYNNEI.

The chain is built from TRBV28 and TRBJ2-3; 16 positions agree with TRBD2. This CDR3 spans 18 amino acids. Germline loops: CDR1 MDHEN, CDR2 SYDVKM. Losses at the gene ends were 6 bases for V and 2 bases for J; bases not matched to a gene: 8. Here the CDR3 DNA reads TGTGCCAGCAGCCGGGGACTAGCGGGAGGGGTTTCCACAGATACGCAGTATTTT. Translating gives CASSRGLAGGVSTDTQYF.

The chain recombines TRBV19 with TRBJ2-7, with 8 bases that match TRBD1. The ends lost 5 bases at V and 0 bases at J; junction bases unmatched: 6. The CDR3 spans 15 residues. Germline-derived CDR1 and CDR2 are LNHDA and SQIVND (reference sequence). CDR3 sequence reads: CASSSYGQGSYEQYF. Here the CDR3 DNA reads TGTGCCAGTAGTTCGTACGGACAGGGCTCCTACGAGCAGTACTTC.

This chain links TRBV2 with TRBJ1-2; 7 bases match TRBD1. Germline CDR1 and CDR2: SNHLY and FYNNEI. The CDR3 loop spans 12 amino acids. After removal of 9 bases from V and 4 bases from J, the junction contained 5 bases not matched to a gene. This chain's CDR3 is CASNRDSYGYTF. In nucleotides, the CDR3 is TGTGCCAGTAATCGGGACAGCTATGGCTACACCTTC.

The rearrangement joins TRBV7-2 to TRBJ2-7; 10 bases fit TRBD1. Looked up from germline, CDR1 is SGHTA and CDR2 is FQGNSA. The V and J ends lost 4 bases and 6 bases, in that order; junction bases with no gene match: 6. The CDR3 consists of 14 residues. CDR3: CASSSSGTGVEQYF. The CDR3 bases are TGTGCCAGCAGCTCATCCGGGACAGGGGTCGAGCAGTACTTC.

J is TRBJ2-7 and V is TRBV5-1, with D possibly matching TRBD2 (5 bases). The CDR3 runs 15 residues. With 1 base removed from V and 0 bases from J, the gap between germline ends came to 11 bases. CDR1 and CDR2 from the germline V gene are SGHRS and YFSETQ. CDR3 sequence reads: CASSLRGSSSYEQYF. DNA of the CDR3: TGCGCCAGCAGCTTGAGAGGGTCGAGCTCCTACGAGCAGTACTTC.

The chain employs TRBV10-1 and TRBJ2-7, with 8 bases matching TRBD2. This CDR3 is 14 amino acids long. Germline V lookup: CDR1 WNHNN, CDR2 SYGVQD (reference sequence). The V gene end was trimmed by 8 bases and the J gene end by 4 bases; junction bases not matched to a gene: 10. The CDR3 region is CASSGGPGGYEQYF. The DNA of the CDR3 is TGCGCCAGCTCGGGAGGGCCTGGGGGTTACGAGCAGTACTTC.

The chain carries TRBV5-6 and TRBJ1-2; D remains unclear. The CDR3 totals 14 residues. With 0 bases removed from V and 3 bases from J, the gap between germline ends came to 9 bases. CDR1 SGHDT and CDR2 YYEEEE come from the germline V gene. In DNA, the CDR3 is TGTGCCAGCAGCTTGGAGCAGGTTTACTATGGCTACACCTTC. Protein product: CASSLEQVYYGYTF.

In this sample, this clone turned up a few times. Other nucleotide sequences in the sample specify the same CDR3. J is TRBJ2-7 and V is TRBV2; D gene unclear. Trimming removed 4 bases from V and 2 bases from J, with 6 bases in between. Germline CDR1 and CDR2: SNHLY and FYNNEI. CDR3 length: 12 amino acids. CDR3 amino acids: CASSAGTYEQYF. In nucleotides, the CDR3 is TGTGCCAGCAGTGCCGGTACCTACGAGCAGTACTTC. Drawing the rest from reference TRBV2 and TRBJ2-7, the complete variable domain is EPEVTQTPSHQVTQMGQEVILRCVPISNHLYFYWYRQILGQKVEFLVSFYNNEISEKSEIFDDQFSVERPDGSNFTLKIRSTKLEDSAMYFCASSAGTYEQYFGPGTRLTVT.

The chain employs TRBV10-3 and TRBJ2-3; TRBD1 is a possible D gene (5 bases). CDR1 ENHRY and CDR2 SYGVKD come from the germline V gene. Trimming pared 6 bases from V and 3 bases from J, leaving 7 bases between. The CDR3 sequence is 12 residues long. CDR3 coding DNA: TGTGCCATCAGAGGGGATACAGATACGCAGTATTTT. Translating it yields CAIRGDTDTQYF.

This rearrangement joins TRBV4-3 to TRBJ2-2, with 8 bases lining up with TRBD1. The CDR3 runs to 16 residues. Germline assignment: CDR1 LGHNA and CDR2 YSLEER. With 0 bases clipped from V and 5 bases from J, the junction kept 5 bases outside the gene matches. The CDR3 spells CASSQDRTGLTGELFF. The DNA of the CDR3 is TGCGCCAGCAGCCAAGATCGGACAGGGTTAACCGGGGAGCTGTTTTTT.

The V call is TRBV7-8, the J call TRBJ2-3, with TRBD2 identical over 9 bases. V dropped 4 bases and J dropped 2; count of bases not matched to a gene: 7. In germline, CDR1 is SGHVS, CDR2 FQNEAQ. The CDR3 sequence is 16 residues long. The CDR3 spells CASSYNSGSDTDTQYF. The CDR3 DNA is TGTGCCAGCAGCTATAATAGCGGGAGCGACACAGATACGCAGTATTTT.

The chain recombines TRBV27 with TRBJ2-2; D possibly corresponds to TRBD2 (5 bases). Trimming left V 3 bases short and J 1 base short, with 6 bases between. The CDR3 runs to 14 residues. The germline V gene encodes CDR1 MNHEY and CDR2 SMNVEV (reference sequence). CDR3 sequence: CASSFTRNTGELFF. CDR3 in DNA: TGTGCCAGCAGTTTCACTAGGAACACCGGGGAGCTGTTTTTT.